The 17 T cell receptor beta chains below all came from one sample that was sequenced in a study of CXCR3-negative and CXCR3-positive naive CD8 T cells. Antigen specificity for these receptors is unknown. Study conclusions and caveats: More hydrophobic TRB CDR3s were found in CXCR3-positive naive cells than in CXCR3-negative naive cells.

The authors prepared UMI-labeled TRB cDNA libraries by 5' RACE. Reanalyzing the 5' RACE reads, TCRdb keeps one entry per CDR3 protein, without DNA. Its listing shows roughly 120,000 distinct CDR3 sequences. Specimen: naive CXCR3+ CD8+ T cells from blood. Subset given: CD45RO-CCR7+CD27+CD95- naive CD8+ T cells expressing CXCR3 (TNR3+). The receptors originated from a human donor in good health. Some clones in this sample may be carry-over from other donors' samples.

The chain recombines TRBV29-1 with TRBJ1-2; TCRdb returns TRBD1, unconfirmable since there is no DNA. The CDR3 has 15 residues. Germline V gene sequence: CDR1 SQVTM, CDR2 ANQGSEA. CDR3 protein: CSVEVGDSPLEGYTF.

V usage is TRBV4-2 and J usage is TRBJ1-2. CDR1 is LGHNA and CDR2 is YNFKEQ in the germline V gene. The length of the CDR3 is 15 residues. This chain's CDR3 is CASSQGDFEAPGYTF.

The V gene is TRBV4-2, the J gene TRBJ1-2. The CDR3 is made up of 15 amino acids. CDR1 and CDR2 from the germline V gene are LGHNA and YNFKEQ. The CDR3: CASRPARELNYGYTF.

This chain connects TRBV28 to TRBJ2-7; TCRdb's D gene call, TRBD1, goes unchecked for lack of DNA. Germline V gene lookup returns CDR1 MDHEN and CDR2 SYDVKM. This CDR3 is built from 16 residues. CDR3 sequence reads: CASSFNRDRGTYEQYF.

The chain couples TRBV7-9 to TRBJ2-5; TCRdb calls TRBD1, which cannot be checked without DNA. Germline V gives CDR1 SEHNR, CDR2 FQNEAQ (reference sequence). The CDR3 is 14 residues long. The CDR3 sequence is CASSPPAGFGTQYF.

The chain employs TRBV11-3 and TRBJ1-3; TCRdb's assignment of TRBD1 cannot be checked, as there is no DNA. Germline V CDR1 and CDR2: SGHNT, YENEEA. This CDR3 region has 14 residues. The CDR3 protein is CASSLPGAGNTIYF.

This chain joins TRBV6-1 and TRBJ2-4; the D call from TCRdb, TRBD2, cannot be confirmed without DNA. Germline CDR1 MNHNS, CDR2 SASEGT. This CDR3 is built from 14 residues. CDR3 sequence reads: CASSEGGYGDIQYF.

The chain couples TRBV6-5 to TRBJ1-1; there is no DNA to check the TCRdb D call of TRBD1. This CDR3 is 12 amino acids long. Germline V gives CDR1 MNHEY, CDR2 SVGAGI. The CDR3 is CASSPPDTEAFF.

The chain joins TRBV7-2 to TRBJ1-2. Germline V CDR1 and CDR2: SGHTA, FQGNSA. The CDR3 extends over 16 amino acids. CDR3 loop: CASTWPGRERDYGYTF.

This chain connects TRBV28 to TRBJ2-7; TCRdb gives TRBD1 as the D gene, but with no DNA this cannot be confirmed. Germline V gene lookup returns CDR1 MDHEN and CDR2 SYDVKM. This CDR3 has 12 residues. CDR3 protein: CASSSPATVRYF.

The chain carries TRBV10-2 and TRBJ1-1. In germline, CDR1 is WSHSY, CDR2 SAAADI. The CDR3 runs 12 residues. CDR3 in amino acids: CASSDVGPEAFF.

The V gene is TRBV27, the J gene TRBJ2-7; the TRBD1 assignment by TCRdb is unverifiable without DNA. The CDR3 sequence is 12 residues long. Germline V gene sequence: CDR1 MNHEY, CDR2 SMNVEV (reference sequence). CDR3 amino acids: CASRGQNYEQYF.

V usage is TRBV5-1 and J usage is TRBJ2-7; TCRdb calls TRBD2, which cannot be checked without DNA. The germline CDR1 and CDR2 sequences are SGHRS and YFSETQ. The CDR3 sequence is 12 residues long. CDR3 protein: CASSAGTREQYF.

The genes are TRBV7-6 and TRBJ2-7; the TCRdb D gene call, TRBD1, has no DNA to confirm it. Germline CDR1 reads SGHVS; CDR2 reads FNYEAQ. This CDR3 is built from 16 residues. CDR3 residues: CASSKERTGLSYEQYF.

The rearrangement links TRBV6-6 to TRBJ1-1; TCRdb reports TRBD1, a call that lacks DNA to check it against. Germline assignment: CDR1 MNHNY and CDR2 SVGAGI (reference sequence). This CDR3 is built from 13 residues. The CDR3 here is CASSFPDRGEAFF.

The V and J genes are TRBV7-9 and TRBJ2-7; the TCRdb D gene call, TRBD1, has no DNA to confirm it. The germline CDR1 and CDR2 sequences are SEHNR and FQNEAQ (reference sequence). The CDR3 runs to 15 residues. The CDR3 sequence: CASSFYKGASYEQYF.

V usage is TRBV27 and J usage is TRBJ2-7; TCRdb's D call of TRBD1 is untestable without DNA. Germline V gene lookup returns CDR1 MNHEY and CDR2 SMNVEV (reference sequence). The CDR3 consists of 13 residues. CDR3 in amino acids: CASSPGPFYEQYF.